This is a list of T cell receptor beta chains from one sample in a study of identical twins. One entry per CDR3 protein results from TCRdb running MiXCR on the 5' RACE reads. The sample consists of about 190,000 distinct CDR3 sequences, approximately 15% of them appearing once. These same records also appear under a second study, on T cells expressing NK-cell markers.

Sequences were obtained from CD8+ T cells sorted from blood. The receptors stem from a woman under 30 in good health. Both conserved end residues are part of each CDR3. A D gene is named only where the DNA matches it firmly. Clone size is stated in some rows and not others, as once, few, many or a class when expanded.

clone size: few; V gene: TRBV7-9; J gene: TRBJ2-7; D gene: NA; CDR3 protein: CASRGDRGGNEQYF; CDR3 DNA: TGTGCCAGCAGGGGAGACAGGGGAGGGAACGAGCAGTACTTC
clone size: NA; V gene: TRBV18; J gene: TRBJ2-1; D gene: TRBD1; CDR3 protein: CASSPPGQGAHEQFF; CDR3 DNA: TGTGCCAGCTCACCACCGGGACAGGGGGCCCATGAGCAGTTCTTC
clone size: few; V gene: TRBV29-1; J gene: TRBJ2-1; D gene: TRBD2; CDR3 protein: CSVLAYYSGRTYNEQFF; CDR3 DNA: TGCAGCGTGCTTGCTTATTATAGCGGGAGAACATACAATGAGCAGTTCTTC
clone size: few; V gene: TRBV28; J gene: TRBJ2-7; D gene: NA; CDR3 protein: CASSSEYYEQYF; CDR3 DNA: TGTGCCAGCAGTTCAGAGTACTACGAGCAGTACTTC
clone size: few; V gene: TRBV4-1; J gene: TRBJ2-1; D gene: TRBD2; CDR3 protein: CASSQGLAGDEQFF; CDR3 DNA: TGCGCCAGCAGCCAAGGGCTAGCGGGAGATGAGCAGTTCTTC
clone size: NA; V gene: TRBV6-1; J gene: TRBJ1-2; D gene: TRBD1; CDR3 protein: CASSLTTGANYGYTF; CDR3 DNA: TGTGCCAGCAGTCTGACCACAGGGGCTAACTATGGCTACACCTTC
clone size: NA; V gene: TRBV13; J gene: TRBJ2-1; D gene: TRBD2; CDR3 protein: CASTGLAGGNEQFF; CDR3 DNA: TGTGCCAGCACAGGACTAGCGGGAGGTAATGAGCAGTTCTTC
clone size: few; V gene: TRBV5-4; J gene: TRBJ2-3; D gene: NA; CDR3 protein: CASSPAASTDTQYF; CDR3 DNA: TGTGCCAGCAGCCCGGCGGCTAGCACAGATACGCAGTATTTT
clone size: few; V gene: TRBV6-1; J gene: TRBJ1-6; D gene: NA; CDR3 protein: CASSPTRDANNSPLHF; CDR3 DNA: TGTGCCAGCAGCCCTACTCGGGACGCTAATAATTCACCCCTCCACTTT
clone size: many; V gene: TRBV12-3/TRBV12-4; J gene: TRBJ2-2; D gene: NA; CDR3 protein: CASSLFSGELFF; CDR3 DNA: TGTGCCAGCAGTTTATTTTCCGGGGAGCTGTTTTTT
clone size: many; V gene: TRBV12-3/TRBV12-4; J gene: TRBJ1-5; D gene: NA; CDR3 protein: CASSLGAGGQPQHF; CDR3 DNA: TGTGCCAGCAGTTTGGGGGCGGGAGGTCAGCCCCAGCATTTT
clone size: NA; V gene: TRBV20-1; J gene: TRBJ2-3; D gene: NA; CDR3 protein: CSGAPSETSTDTQYF; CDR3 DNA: TGCAGTGGGGCCCCTAGTGAAACTAGCACAGATACGCAGTATTTT
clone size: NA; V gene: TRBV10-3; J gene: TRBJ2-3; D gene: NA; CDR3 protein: CAMGPGLPAATDTQYF; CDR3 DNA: TGTGCCATGGGACCGGGACTCCCTGCGGCCACAGATACGCAGTATTTT
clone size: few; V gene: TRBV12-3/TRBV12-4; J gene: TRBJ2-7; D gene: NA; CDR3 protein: CASSFTVVNEQYF; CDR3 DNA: TGTGCCAGCAGTTTCACGGTTGTGAACGAGCAGTACTTC
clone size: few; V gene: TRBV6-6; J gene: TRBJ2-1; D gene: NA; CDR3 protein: CASSYLKYNEQFF; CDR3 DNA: TGTGCCAGCAGTTACTTAAAATACAATGAGCAGTTCTTC
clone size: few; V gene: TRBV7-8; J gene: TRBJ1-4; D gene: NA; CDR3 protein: CASSAEATNEKLFF; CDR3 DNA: TGTGCCAGCAGCGCGGAGGCAACTAATGAAAAACTGTTTTTT
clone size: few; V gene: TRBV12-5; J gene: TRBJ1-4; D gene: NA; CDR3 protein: CASGSQGGSEKLFF; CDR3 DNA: TGTGCTAGTGGTTCGCAAGGGGGATCTGAAAAACTGTTTTTT
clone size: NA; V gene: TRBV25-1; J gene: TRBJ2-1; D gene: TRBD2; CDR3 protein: CASSFGGGFSF; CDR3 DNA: TGTGCCAGCAGTTTCGGGGGGGGGTTCTCCTTC
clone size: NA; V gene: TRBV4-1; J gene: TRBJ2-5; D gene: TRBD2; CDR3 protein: CASSGTSGGETQYF; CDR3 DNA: TGCGCCAGCAGCGGGACTAGCGGAGGGGAGACCCAGTACTTC
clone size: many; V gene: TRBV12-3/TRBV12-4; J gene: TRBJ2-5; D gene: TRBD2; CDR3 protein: CASTEVLSGGPQETQYF; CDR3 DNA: TGTGCCAGCACCGAAGTCCTTAGCGGGGGGCCTCAAGAGACCCAGTACTTC
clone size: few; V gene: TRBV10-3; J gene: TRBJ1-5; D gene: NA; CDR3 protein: CAISDQNNQPQHF; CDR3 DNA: TGTGCCATCAGTGACCAGAACAATCAGCCCCAGCATTTT